This T cell receptor (beta chain) was captured in a study of OX40 agonist ivuxolimab in advanced cancers. On the study more broadly: Those treated in dose escalation had hepatocellular carcinoma, melanoma, renal cell cancer or head and neck cancer. General study findings and limits: CD4+ and CD8+ blood T cells expanded clonally by week 6 at 0.1 to 3.0 mg/kg.

Clones were sequenced by immunoSEQ multiplex PCR, and TCRdb holds only the in-frame ones, with some missing. The sample lists 48,000 or so clones, 92% occurring once. In the case of this clone: The antigen is not known.

The germline CDR1 and CDR2 sequences are LGHNA and YNFKEQ. V lost 1 base to trimming and J lost 3 bases; unmatched junction nucleotides: 6. There are 16 residues in the CDR3. This specimen was CD4+ or CD8+ T cells sorted from blood, taken in a trial of the OX40 agonist ivuxolimab. The J gene is TRBJ1-1, the V gene TRBV4-2; 9 bases line up with TRBD1. The clonotype comes from an adult with an advanced solid tumor such as melanoma, head and neck, liver or kidney cancer. The chain's CDR3 is CASSQGGTGKDTEAFF. The CDR3 bases are TGTGCCAGCAGCCAAGGTGGGACAGGGAAGGACACTGAAGCTTTCTTT.